The 32 T cell receptor beta chains below come from one sample, sequenced in a study of human T cells and chemical hapten exposure. TCRdb reprocessed the RACE reads with MiXCR, giving one entry per CDR3 protein. The repertoire holds some 65,000 distinct CDR3 sequences, 5.5% to 7.5% seen once, with 3% to 3.5% in the top ten. Specified time point: healthy volunteer bleed at 6 weeks. It was unfractionated whole blood from which total RNA was extracted. The sequenced material came from whole blood. The receptors were gathered from a female donor in good health. Some clones in this sample may be carry-over from other donors' samples.

This clonotype was seen only a few times. The CDR3, as DNA: TGTGCCAGCAGCTTATTTACTAGCGTGAGAGATACGCAGTATTTT. It specifies CASSLFTSVRDTQYF. J is TRBJ2-3 and V is TRBV7-8, with 7 nucleotides matching TRBD2. This CDR3 has 15 amino acids. Germline loops: CDR1 SGHVS, CDR2 FQNEAQ. V lost 2 bases, J lost 5 bases, and 7 bases stayed unmatched.

This clonotype was seen at least ten times. The rearrangement joins TRBV2 to TRBJ2-1, with D hard to call. Trimming left V 0 bases short and J 9 bases short, with 12 bases between. CDR1 SNHLY and CDR2 FYNNEI come from the germline V gene. The CDR3 length is 14 residues. The CDR3 region has the DNA TGTGCCAGCAGTGAAGCGCGAAGAGTCACTGAGCAGTTCTTC. Its protein is CASSEARRVTEQFF.

This clonotype was seen repeatedly, ten times or more. The gene calls are TRBV20-1 and TRBJ2-7; the match to TRBD2 covers 11 bases. The CDR3 length is 14 residues. Trimming removed 6 bases from V and 3 bases from J; junction bases left unmatched: 7. CDR1 is DFQATT and CDR2 is SNEGSKA in the germline V gene (reference sequence). CDR3: CSAPQLAGVYEQYF. The DNA for the CDR3 is TGCAGTGCCCCCCAACTAGCGGGAGTCTACGAGCAGTACTTC.

The sample holds many counts of this clonotype. The rearrangement uses TRBV6-1 and TRBJ2-3; D remains ambiguous. This CDR3 contains 12 residues. Germline-derived CDR1 and CDR2 are MNHNS and SASEGT. With 1 base removed from V and 5 bases from J, the gap between germline ends came to 4 bases. The CDR3 nucleotides are TGTGCCAGCAGTGAAGGTGTAGATACGCAGTATTTT. This encodes CASSEGVDTQYF.

This clonotype showed up many times. The rearrangement joins TRBV14 to TRBJ1-4; possible D gene TRBD1, 5 bases. The V end was cut by 0 bases, the J end by 7 bases, with 12 bases between. Per germline, CDR1 SGHDN and CDR2 FVKESK. CDR3 length: 15 residues. The DNA for the CDR3 is TGTGCCAGCAGCCAAGAGCAGGGCATGGGTGAAAAACTGTTTTTT. Translation: CASSQEQGMGEKLFF. Based on the CDR3 plus reference TRBV14 and TRBJ1-4, the full variable domain is EAGVTQFPSHSVIEKGQTVTLRCDPISGHDNLYWYRRVMGKEIKFLLHFVKESKQDESGMPNNRFLAERTGGTYSTLKVQPAELEDSGVYFCASSQEQGMGEKLFFGSGTQLSVL.

There are many counts of this clonotype. The chain recombines TRBV29-1 with TRBJ1-3; D remains ambiguous. Germline CDR1 SQVTM, CDR2 ANQGSEA. V lost 4 bases to trimming and J lost 0 bases, with 7 bases between them. The length of the CDR3 is 13 residues. The CDR3 DNA is TGCAGCGTTGCGGACCACTCTGGAAACACCATATATTTT. It encodes CSVADHSGNTIYF.

This clonotype has more than one count but fewer than ten. The chain is built from TRBV2 and TRBJ1-3; no reliable D call. Trimming took off 9 bases at V and 2 bases at J, with 14 bases between the two ends. This CDR3 is 14 amino acids long. The germline gives CDR1 SNHLY, CDR2 FYNNEI. CDR3 in amino acids: CARRYSEAGNTIYF. In nucleotides, the CDR3 is TGTGCCAGGAGGTACTCGGAAGCTGGAAACACCATATATTTT.

This clonotype was seen many times. The CDR3 is CASSTGTATDTQYF. In DNA form, the CDR3 reads TGCGCCAGCAGTACCGGGACAGCCACAGATACGCAGTATTTT. The chain has TRBV10-2 and TRBJ2-3; 7 bases align to TRBD1. The CDR3 runs to 14 residues. CDR1 and CDR2 from the germline V gene are WSHSY and SAAADI. The J segment lost 2 bases and the V segment lost 5 bases, leaving 4 bases of the junction unmatched.

Only a few counts were recorded for this clonotype. The CDR3 DNA follows: TGTGCCAGCAGCCCACTGGGGGGTAGCGAAAAACTGTTTTTT. Its translation is CASSPLGGSEKLFF. The chain uses TRBV7-9 and TRBJ1-4, with a tentative D call TRBD1 (5 bases). The germline CDR1 and CDR2 sequences are SEHNR and FQNEAQ (reference sequence). The CDR3 sequence is 14 residues long. The V end lost 5 bases, the J end lost 8 bases, and 15 bases lay between the germline ends.

This clonotype was counted between two and nine times. The chain has TRBV20-1 and TRBJ1-5, with D possibly being TRBD1 (6 bases). Between the trimmed V and J ends, which lost 3 bases and 7 bases, there was a span of 19 bases. The germline gives CDR1 DFQATT, CDR2 SNEGSKA (reference sequence). CDR3 size: 15 residues. The CDR3 DNA is TGCAGTGCTAGTCGGGGGCAGGGTCTAGGGCAGCCCCAGCATTTT. Residues: CSASRGQGLGQPQHF.

J is TRBJ2-3 and V is TRBV20-1; 9 positions match TRBD2. In germline, CDR1 is DFQATT, CDR2 SNEGSKA (reference sequence). The CDR3 spans 14 residues. The J segment lost 4 bases and the V segment lost 6 bases, leaving 8 bases of the junction unmatched. Written as DNA, the CDR3 is TGCAGTGCATCGGTAGCGGGAGCGCCAGATACGCAGTATTTT. Its translation is CSASVAGAPDTQYF.

Many counts were recorded for this clonotype. CDR3 sequence (DNA): TGTGCCAGCAGCGGGCGGGACCTTGGGAATGAGCAGTTCTTC. This codes for CASSGRDLGNEQFF. The chain employs TRBV7-8 and TRBJ2-1; possible D gene TRBD2, 6 bases. V was shortened by 5 bases and J by 7 bases, with 15 bases between the two germline ends. Looked up from germline, CDR1 is SGHVS and CDR2 is FQNEAQ. CDR3 length: 14 amino acids. Full variable domain (rest looked up from reference TRBV7-8 and TRBJ2-1): GAGVSQSPRYKVAKRGQDVALRCDPISGHVSLFWYQQALGQGPEFLTYFQNEAQLDKSGLPSDRFFAERPEGSVSTLKIQRTQQEDSAVYLCASSGRDLGNEQFFGPGTRLTVL.

This clonotype was seen at least ten times. The V and J genes are TRBV7-9 and TRBJ2-7, with D perhaps TRBD2 (5 bases). Per the germline V gene, CDR1 is SEHNR and CDR2 is FQNEAQ (reference sequence). Trimming took 5 bases from V and 3 from J, leaving 5 bases between them. The CDR3 spans 11 residues. The CDR3 spells CASSRDYEQYF. The DNA of the CDR3 is TGTGCCAGCAGCCGGGACTACGAGCAGTACTTC.

The gene calls are TRBV12-3 or TRBV12-4 and TRBJ1-3, with D unresolved. Between the trimmed V and J ends, which lost 8 bases and 0 bases, there was a span of 8 bases. CDR3 length: 13 residues. CDR3 amino acids: CASRRNSGNTIYF. The CDR3 DNA is TGTGCCAGCCGGCGGAACTCTGGAAACACCATATATTTT.

This clonotype was counted at least ten times. The CDR3 DNA reads TGTGCCAGCAGTCTAGGACACCAGAACACTGAAGCTTTCTTT. Residues: CASSLGHQNTEAFF. The chain joins TRBV2 to TRBJ1-1; TRBD1 might be the D (5 bases). Germline loops: CDR1 SNHLY, CDR2 FYNNEI. V shed 5 bases and J shed 1 base, with 11 bases lying between them. The CDR3 sequence is 14 residues long.

This clonotype showed up many times. This chain joins TRBV20-1 and TRBJ1-1; the D gene is possibly TRBD1 (6 bases). The V gene lost 1 base and the J gene lost 7 bases, with 16 bases spanning the gap. Per the germline V gene, CDR1 is DFQATT and CDR2 is SNEGSKA (reference sequence). The CDR3 is 14 amino acids. Here the CDR3 reads CSARGGGAEVEAFF. The CDR3 DNA reads TGCAGTGCTAGAGGTGGGGGCGCGGAAGTTGAAGCTTTCTTT.

V usage is TRBV5-1 and J usage is TRBJ2-2, with TRBD1 matching over 8 bases. From germline, CDR1 is SGHRS and CDR2 YFSETQ. The CDR3 contains 18 residues. With 2 bases clipped from V and 3 bases from J, the junction kept 12 bases outside the gene matches. This CDR3 reads CASSFFSLGQGDTGELFF. The CDR3 bases are TGCGCCAGCAGCTTTTTTTCGTTAGGACAGGGCGACACCGGGGAGCTGTTTTTT. Drawing the rest from reference TRBV5-1 and TRBJ2-2, the complete variable domain is KAGVTQTPRYLIKTRGQQVTLSCSPISGHRSVSWYQQTPGQGLQFLFEYFSETQRNKGNFPGRFSGRQFSNSRSEMNVSTLELGDSALYLCASSFFSLGQGDTGELFFGEGSRLTVL.

This clonotype showed up many times. The rearrangement joins TRBV27 to TRBJ1-2, with TRBD1 matching 9 bases. The ends lost 5 bases at V and 5 bases at J; junction bases unmatched: 3. CDR1 MNHEY and CDR2 SMNVEV come from the germline V gene (reference sequence). The CDR3 has 13 amino acids. DNA for the CDR3: TGTGCCAGCAGTGGGACAGGGTATTATGGCTACACCTTC. It yields the protein CASSGTGYYGYTF.

This clonotype came up many times. The CDR3 loop is CASSSYRDEQYF. CDR3 sequence (DNA): TGTGCCAGCAGTTCCTACAGGGACGAGCAGTACTTC. This chain connects TRBV28 to TRBJ2-7, with D possibly matching TRBD1 (6 bases). Germline V gene data show CDR1 as MDHEN and CDR2 as SYDVKM. V shed 4 bases and J shed 5 bases, with 9 bases lying between them. The CDR3 sequence is 12 residues long.

This clonotype was seen many times. J is TRBJ2-7 and V is TRBV6-5, with 7 bases lining up with TRBD2. CDR3 length equals 13 residues. CDR1 and CDR2 (germline): MNHEY, SVGAGI. The V and J ends lost 10 bases and 0 bases, in that order; junction bases with no gene match: 6. The CDR3 DNA reads as TGTGCCACCCGCGGCGGGAGCTCCTACGAGCAGTACTTC. It translates to CATRGGSSYEQYF.

This chain links TRBV20-1 with TRBJ2-7, with 11 bases matching TRBD1. The CDR3 covers 12 residues. Germline CDR1 and CDR2: DFQATT and SNEGSKA (reference sequence). Trimming at V came to 6 bases and at J to 5 bases, leaving 3 bases not matched to a gene. CDR3 nucleotides: TGCAGTGCCTGGACAGGGGGCGACGAGCAGTACTTC. As protein: CSAWTGGDEQYF.

At least ten counts were recorded for this clonotype. The chain combines TRBV12-3 or TRBV12-4 with TRBJ1-5; a weak D match, TRBD1 (5 bases). V was pared by 1 base and J by 6 bases, with 7 bases between. This CDR3 has 13 residues. This chain's CDR3 is CASSLEGVQPQHF. The CDR3 coding sequence is TGTGCCAGCAGTTTAGAAGGGGTTCAGCCCCAGCATTTT.

This clonotype was found many times. The chain employs TRBV12-3 or TRBV12-4 and TRBJ1-2; D unclear. The length of the CDR3 is 12 residues. The V gene lost 4 bases and the J gene lost 4 bases, with 7 bases spanning the gap. The CDR3 sequence: CASSSTAYGYTF. The CDR3 coding sequence is TGTGCCAGCAGTTCCACAGCCTATGGCTACACCTTC.

V gene TRBV19 combines with J gene TRBJ1-1, with D perhaps TRBD1 (6 bases). CDR1 is LNHDA, CDR2 SQIVND, per germline (reference sequence). Trimming took 5 bases from V and 4 from J, leaving 17 bases between them. The length of the CDR3 is 15 residues. CDR3: CASSPERGSPTEAFF. The CDR3 bases are TGTGCCAGTAGTCCGGAAAGGGGGAGCCCCACTGAAGCTTTCTTT.

The table lists this clonotype with a few counts. CDR3 residues: CSVVRDAGVYEQYF. The CDR3 DNA reads TGCAGCGTTGTTCGCGATGCAGGGGTTTACGAGCAGTACTTC. The rearrangement links TRBV29-1 to TRBJ2-7; perhaps TRBD1 as D (6 bases). CDR1 and CDR2 from the germline V gene are SQVTM and ANQGSEA. The CDR3 runs to 14 residues. Trimming took 4 bases from V and 4 from J, leaving 17 bases between them.

V and J are TRBV4-3 and TRBJ1-1; D is uncertain. Germline V gene sequence: CDR1 LGHNA, CDR2 YSLEER. Trimming removed 0 bases from V and 11 bases from J, with 10 bases in between. There are 12 residues in the CDR3. CDR3 in amino acids: CASSQESAPAFF. DNA of the CDR3: TGCGCCAGCAGCCAAGAATCCGCCCCCGCTTTCTTT.

This clonotype was seen repeatedly, ten times or more. The CDR3 region is CASSLWAEGYGYTF. The CDR3 nucleotides are TGTGCCAGCAGTTTATGGGCAGAAGGCTATGGCTACACCTTC. The gene calls are TRBV27 and TRBJ1-2; no clear D. Trimming took off 1 base at V and 4 bases at J, with 10 bases between the two ends. Per germline, CDR1 MNHEY and CDR2 SMNVEV (reference sequence). The CDR3 spans 14 residues.

This clonotype appeared many times. The J gene is TRBJ1-5, the V gene TRBV3-1; TRBD1 is a possible D gene (6 bases). The CDR3 spans 15 residues. Germline CDR1 reads LGHDT; CDR2 reads YNNKEL (reference sequence). Deletions cut 2 bases from V and 3 bases from J, with 11 bases between. CDR3 sequence (DNA): TGTGCCAGCAGCCAATCTCGGACAGTCAATCAGCCCCAGCATTTT. It codes for CASSQSRTVNQPQHF.

This clonotype was detected many times. The chain links TRBV9 to TRBJ2-3; D remains unclear. Germline loops: CDR1 SGDLS, CDR2 YYNGEE. The CDR3 runs 11 residues. Trimming shortened V by 0 bases and J by 6 bases, and 2 bases separated the two germline ends. CDR3 DNA sequence: TGTGCCAGCAGCGTAGGCGATACGCAGTATTTT. Protein product: CASSVGDTQYF.

This clonotype was seen many times. The V and J genes are TRBV12-3 or TRBV12-4 and TRBJ2-7, with D maybe TRBD2 (5 bases). The CDR3 is 13 residues long. The V end lost 3 bases, the J end lost 1 base, and 7 bases lay between the germline ends. The CDR3 region is CASSFGDSYEQYF. DNA for the CDR3: TGTGCCAGCAGTTTCGGGGATTCCTACGAGCAGTACTTC.

In its sample, this clonotype was seen many times. The chain uses TRBV20-1 and TRBJ1-1, with 7 nucleotides matching TRBD1. This CDR3 contains 16 residues. V lost 5 bases, J lost 0 bases, and 12 bases stayed unmatched. Per the germline V gene, CDR1 is DFQATT and CDR2 is SNEGSKA (reference sequence). The CDR3 coding sequence is TGCAGTGCTCTATCAACCGGGACAGCCTTGAACACTGAAGCTTTCTTT. This sequence encodes CSALSTGTALNTEAFF.

V usage is TRBV6-2 or TRBV6-3 and J usage is TRBJ2-7; TRBD1 matches at 10 bases. This CDR3 comprises 15 residues. Germline trimming cut 5 bases from V and 2 bases from J; bases unmatched to any gene: 6. Germline CDR1 MNHEY, CDR2 SVGEGT. In DNA, the CDR3 is TGTGCCAGCAGTCGGTCCGGGACAGGGGCCTACGAGCAGTACTTC. Translated, it gives CASSRSGTGAYEQYF.